Below, one T cell receptor beta chain is given with its context. This clonotype came up a few times. Its specific antigen is unknown. One junction end does not reproduce the germline sequence, and a read error may be involved. Preparation of the library involved multiplex PCR. Instrument on record: Illumina HiSeq 4000. To build TCR beta libraries, CDR3 regions were amplified by Arm-PCR using iRepertoire HTBI primers. PCR products were gel purified before sequencing. In the paper's pipeline: Gene usage analysis of CDR3 amino acid clonotypes relied on the 60 or so TRBV and about 13 TRBJ segments identified across samples. COPE and FqMerger were used to merge filtered high-quality paired reads into contigs. BLAST was used to align contigs to IMGT TRBV, TRBD and TRBJ reference genes, with CDR3 defined following IMGT. Any clonotype with a frequency above 0.1% was counted as a highly expanded clone. Repertoire diversity was measured by Shannon entropy, and V-J evenness by the Gini coefficient. Clonotypes shared by more than one individual were considered public. TCRdb applied fastp at Q25 and MiXCR to the public reads, then kept only in-frame beta chains. Every distinct CDR3 protein forms one entry, paired with its most common genes and DNA. None of the V and J calls come from the authors' own analysis; TCRdb made them. Counted in this sample were around 400,000 distinct CDR3 sequences; roughly 16% of them appeared once. 22% of the sample goes to the ten largest clones.

Explained via the paper, the time point label denotes: newly diagnosed GD, antithyroid drugs for less than 3 months. RNA was extracted from PBMCs in TRIzol for both TCR sequencing and RNA sequencing. The diagnosis of Graves' disease was made according to American Thyroid Association guidelines. The patients came from an endocrinology department in Xi'an, China. From each patient, approximately 10 milliliters of peripheral blood was collected into an EDTA anticoagulant tube. Ficoll Paque Plus density gradient separation was used to isolate PBMCs, and no further T cell sorting was performed. RNA quality was checked with an Agilent 2100 Bioanalyzer and agarose gel, and concentration with a NanoDrop 2000. The CDR3 runs 14 amino acids, cysteine and phenylalanine included. The kept DNA is CDR3 alone, 42 bases in frame from the first base. In the germline V gene (reference sequence), CDR1 corresponds to SEHNR and CDR2 to FQNEAQ.

These data are taken from a study of regulatory T cells in long-lasting Graves disease (dated by TCRdb to about 2021). At the level of the whole study: Newly diagnosed Graves' disease patients had taken antithyroid drugs for less than 3 months. Peripheral blood TCR sequencing and RNA sequencing compared persistent Graves' disease patients with newly diagnosed Graves' disease patients. The study was registered as a clinical trial and conducted in China. A total of roughly 35 samples underwent TCR sequencing: around 13 from persistent and roughly 20 from newly diagnosed Graves' disease patients. Overall study results and their limits: Preferential use of TRBV28, TRBJ1-2 and TRBJ2-5 was observed in persistent disease, whereas TRBV20-1 and TRBJ2-1 were favored in newly diagnosed disease. Sequencing and analysis were restricted to the TCR beta chain. Compared with newly diagnosed patients, persistent Graves' disease patients had lower TCR Shannon entropy and fewer highly expanded clones, which suggests clonal expansion. More public clonotypes were shared among persistent patients (about 2,800) than among newly diagnosed patients (966). The authors noted that the small sample size was a limitation that may lower accuracy. Only peripheral blood was studied, because thyroid tissue, the primary lesion, was inaccessible.

The receptor chain draws on TRBV7-9 and TRBJ2-2, with the D segment identity uncertain. This receptor was taken from a female donor with Graves disease. The sample was peripheral blood mononuclear cells (PBMCs), taken at new diagnosis, from a patient treated with antithyroid drugs. The CDR3 loop reads CASSHSVNAGELFF. The sequence in DNA is TGTGCCAGCAGCCACTCCGTGAACGCCGGGGAGCTGTTTTTT.